This paragraph reports one T cell receptor beta chain. The target antigen is unknown. The PCR ran on 60 Vbeta and 13 Jbeta primers. Measured with immunoSEQ multiplex PCR; TCRdb has only the in-frame clones, and not every one. The sample has approximately 80,000 clones. This CDR3 is 11 amino acids long. Germline V lookup: CDR1 LNHDA, CDR2 SQIVND (reference sequence). V gave up 9 bases and J gave up 14 bases, with 14 bases separating them. These data come from a study of cytomegalovirus exposure and HLA in healthy donors. Study-wide points: It was reported in a later analysis that an Asian-associated ancestry cluster showed fewer N-insertions than the roughly 710-donor mean. According to the study, 150 to 200 TCR beta chains were cytomegalovirus-associated.

The source of this sequence is a woman in her twenties or thirties in good health and CMV-seronegative. The sequenced sample consisted of PBMCs. This chain uses TRBV19 with TRBJ1-6; D remains unclear. CDR3 region: CASSGAGTLHF. In nucleotides, the CDR3 is TGTGCCAGCTCAGGCGCGGGGACCCTCCACTTT.